This T cell receptor (beta chain) was identified during a study of cytomegalovirus exposure and HLA in healthy donors. Healthy bone marrow donors made up the donor group. Unrecorded immune exposures were likely, despite nominal health at sampling. Study-wide results and limits: Previous analysis showed most TCR beta V segments were productive about 87% or about 30% of the time. In a later analysis, HLA-C alleles had the fewest associated TCRs, DRB1 alleles the most.

PCR used 60 Vbeta primers and 13 Jbeta primers. The data were produced by immunoSEQ multiplex PCR, yet TCRdb's version contains in-frame clones alone and is incomplete. The table has more than 85,000 clones, 80% to 85% seen once. The CDR3 is made up of 12 amino acids. CDR1 and CDR2 (germline): LGHNA, YSLEER. V was trimmed by 0 bases and J by 9 bases, leaving 9 bases between them. As regards this clone: As yet, its antigen is unknown.

The chain combines TRBV4-3 with TRBJ2-7; perhaps TRBD2 as D (5 bases). This receptor was taken from a woman aged 25-40 years in good health and CMV-seronegative. The sequencing input was PBMCs. The CDR3 DNA is TGCGCCAGCAGCCAAGATTTGGGGAGGCAGTACTTC. This encodes CASSQDLGRQYF.